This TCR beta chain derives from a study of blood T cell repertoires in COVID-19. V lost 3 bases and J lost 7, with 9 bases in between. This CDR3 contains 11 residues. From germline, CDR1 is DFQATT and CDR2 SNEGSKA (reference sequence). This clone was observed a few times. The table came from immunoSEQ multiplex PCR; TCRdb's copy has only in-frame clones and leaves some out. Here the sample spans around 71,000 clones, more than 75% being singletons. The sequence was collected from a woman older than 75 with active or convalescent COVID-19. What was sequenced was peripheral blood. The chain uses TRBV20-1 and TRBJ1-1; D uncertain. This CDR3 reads CSASLVDEAFF. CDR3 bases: TGCAGTGCTAGTTTAGTAGATGAAGCTTTCTTT.